These 23 T cell receptor beta chains share one sample of origin, sequenced in a study of blood T cells in healthy people across ages. Primers used in a second PCR of about 6 to 12 cycles were a sample-barcoded 5' primer and a J-beta primer mix. In TCRdb, the 5' RACE reads were re-called with MiXCR into one record per CDR3 protein. Of over 950,000 distinct CDR3 sequences listed, more than 30% are singletons. Sequencing input: blood. These receptor sequences come from a young man in good health.

Only a few counts were recorded for this clonotype. The chain is built from TRBV2 and TRBJ2-1, with TRBD2 matching 11 bases. This CDR3 has 15 residues. From germline, CDR1 is SNHLY and CDR2 FYNNEI. The trim removed 4 bases at V and 4 bases at J, leaving 3 bases unmatched. The CDR3 spells CASSGGLADYNEQFF. The CDR3 DNA follows: TGTGCCAGCAGTGGGGGACTAGCGGATTACAATGAGCAGTTCTTC.

V and J are TRBV20-1 and TRBJ2-1, with 9 nucleotides matching TRBD2. Germline V CDR1 and CDR2: DFQATT, SNEGSKA (reference sequence). The CDR3 has 15 amino acids. As DNA, the CDR3 is TGCAGCTGCGCTAGCGGGGAGCACAGCTACAATGAGCAGTTCTTC. Its protein product is CSCASGEHSYNEQFF.

This chain joins TRBV28 and TRBJ2-7, with a tentative D call TRBD2 (7 bases). The V gene's germline CDR1 is MDHEN and CDR2 SYDVKM. Deletions cut 3 bases from V and 4 bases from J, with 16 bases between. This CDR3 is 15 amino acids long. The DNA of the CDR3 is TGTGCCAGCAGTTTCGCCAAGGGGGGGGTTTACGAGCAGTACTTC. Translated, it gives CASSFAKGGVYEQYF.

V and J are TRBV29-1 and TRBJ1-2; D is ambiguous. Germline CDR1 reads SQVTM; CDR2 reads ANQGSEA. With 4 bases removed from V and 4 bases from J, the gap between germline ends came to 10 bases. The CDR3 sequence is 12 residues long. This CDR3 is CSVGELGYGYTF. The CDR3 coding sequence is TGCAGCGTTGGGGAGTTGGGCTATGGCTACACCTTC.

Many counts were recorded for this clonotype. CDR3 in amino acids: CSVEIRYGYTF. Here the CDR3 DNA reads TGCAGCGTTGAAATTCGCTATGGCTACACCTTC. V and J are TRBV29-1 and TRBJ1-2; the D is unclear. The CDR3 is 11 amino acids. The V end lost 2 bases, the J end lost 4 bases, and 5 bases lay between the germline ends. CDR1 is SQVTM, CDR2 ANQGSEA, per germline.

This rearrangement joins TRBV6-2 or TRBV6-3 to TRBJ2-3; 8 bases agree with TRBD2. From germline, CDR1 is MNHEY and CDR2 SVGEGT. The trim removed 2 bases at V and 0 bases at J, leaving 13 bases unmatched. The CDR3 spans 19 residues. This chain's CDR3 is CASSYAISGVDSSTDTQYF. The CDR3 DNA sequence: TGTGCCAGCAGTTACGCTATTAGCGGGGTTGATTCTAGCACAGATACGCAGTATTTT.

This clonotype has only a few counts. V usage is TRBV2 and J usage is TRBJ1-2, with unresolved D. The V gene lost 0 bases and the J gene lost 5 bases, with 7 bases spanning the gap. The CDR3 is 13 residues long. Germline lookup yields CDR1 SNHLY and CDR2 FYNNEI. CDR3 region: CASSEARQYGYTF. Written as DNA, the CDR3 is TGTGCCAGCAGTGAAGCGCGGCAGTATGGCTACACCTTC.

The chain joins TRBV28 to TRBJ1-5; possible D gene TRBD1, 5 bases. CDR1 and CDR2 (germline): MDHEN, SYDVKM. The CDR3 consists of 14 residues. Deletions cut 3 bases from V and 5 bases from J, with 11 bases between. The CDR3 region has the DNA TGTGCCAGCAGTTTTGGTCCGGGGCATCAGCCCCAGCATTTT. This sequence encodes CASSFGPGHQPQHF. Filled out from reference TRBV28 and TRBJ1-5, the complete variable domain reads DVKVTQSSRYLVKRTGEKVFLECVQDMDHENMFWYRQDPGLGLRLIYFSYDVKMKEKGDIPEGYSVSREKKERFSLILESASTNQTSMYLCASSFGPGHQPQHFGDGTRLSIL.

At least ten counts were recorded for this clonotype. The V call is TRBV5-1, the J call TRBJ2-3; D unclear. Between the trimmed V and J ends, which lost 3 bases and 2 bases, there was a span of 10 bases. The CDR3 spans 14 residues. CDR1 is SGHRS, CDR2 YFSETQ, per germline. CDR3 loop: CASSSYTPTDTQYF. In DNA, the CDR3 is TGCGCCAGCAGCTCCTATACGCCCACAGATACGCAGTATTTT.

This clonotype came up a few times. The chain links TRBV4-2 to TRBJ2-1; no definite D call. The CDR3 spans 14 residues. Germline loops: CDR1 LGHNA, CDR2 YNFKEQ. Trimming pared 1 base from V and 4 bases from J, leaving 8 bases between. The CDR3 DNA sequence: TGTGCCAGCAGCCAAGCACGGATATACAATGAGCAGTTCTTC. Translating gives CASSQARIYNEQFF.

The gene calls are TRBV7-2 and TRBJ2-5; D may be TRBD1 (6 bases). CDR1 is SGHTA, CDR2 FQGNSA, per germline. The CDR3 is made up of 18 amino acids. Trimming took off 0 bases at V and 5 bases at J, with 22 bases between the two ends. CDR3 amino acids: CASSLASLRTGFRETQYF. The DNA of the CDR3 is TGTGCCAGCAGCTTAGCATCATTAAGAACAGGGTTCAGGGAGACCCAGTACTTC.

This sequence joins TRBV4-3 and TRBJ1-1, with D possibly matching TRBD1 (6 bases). Germline V CDR1 and CDR2: LGHNA, YSLEER. Trimming removed 4 bases at V and 3 bases at J, with 12 bases between. This CDR3 has 14 residues. For the CDR3, the DNA is TGCGCCAGCAGCCGTAACGCAGGGGACACTGAAGCTTTCTTT. Protein: CASSRNAGDTEAFF.

In DNA, the CDR3 is TGCAGCGTCAGGACAGGGCCTTACAATGAGCAGTACTTC. Translating gives CSVRTGPYNEQYF. The genes are TRBV29-1 and TRBJ2-5, with TRBD1 matching over 8 bases. The CDR3 covers 13 residues. V shed 6 bases and J 11 bases; nucleotides not matched to a gene: 14. Looked up from germline, CDR1 is SQVTM and CDR2 is ANQGSEA.

This clonotype was recorded a few times. The chain recombines TRBV4-2 with TRBJ2-3; D may be TRBD1 (6 bases). Germline CDR1 LGHNA, CDR2 YNFKEQ. Trimming removed 9 bases from V and 1 base from J, with 11 bases in between. This CDR3 is 13 amino acids long. CDR3 DNA: TGTGCCAGTGGGGCAGGGGGCACAGATACGCAGTATTTT. This encodes CASGAGGTDTQYF.

The chain carries TRBV6-2 or TRBV6-3 and TRBJ1-6, with a possible D match to TRBD1 (6 bases). The V gene's germline CDR1 is MNHEY and CDR2 SVGEGT. V was cut by 6 bases and J by 14 bases, with 11 bases left in between. CDR3 size: 11 residues. CDR3 amino acids: CASRYRETLHF. Written as DNA, the CDR3 is TGTGCCAGCAGATACAGGGAAACCCTCCACTTT.

As regards this clonotype: An end of the junction does not agree with germline; a read error may underlie this. The chain couples TRBV7-8 to TRBJ1-5; D is possibly TRBD1 (5 bases). The CDR3 consists of 15 residues. CDR1 and CDR2 from the germline V gene are SGHVS and FQNEAQ. The CDR3: CTSSLEGPSNQPQHF. The CDR3, as DNA: TGTACCAGCAGCTTAGAGGGGCCTAGCAATCAGCCCCAGCATTTT.

The genes are TRBV7-2 and TRBJ1-1; D might be TRBD1 (5 bases). Germline V gene data show CDR1 as SGHTA and CDR2 as FQGNSA. The V end lost 1 base, the J end lost 7 bases, and 13 bases lay between the germline ends. CDR3 length: 14 residues. CDR3 bases: TGTGCCAGCAGCTTAGACTACGGGACCATTGAAGCTTTCTTT. It encodes CASSLDYGTIEAFF.

The chain carries TRBV24-1 and TRBJ1-5; 8 positions agree with TRBD1. Germline trimming cut 4 bases from V and 4 bases from J; bases unmatched to any gene: 5. The germline V gene encodes CDR1 KGHDR and CDR2 SFDVKD. The CDR3 has 15 residues. The CDR3, as DNA: TGTGCCACCAGTGAGACAGGGGCGAGGAATCAGCCCCAGCATTTT. As protein: CATSETGARNQPQHF.

This clonotype was observed at least ten times. This chain connects TRBV29-1 to TRBJ1-2; 9 nucleotides agree with TRBD1. The CDR3 consists of 12 residues. Per the germline V gene, CDR1 is SQVTM and CDR2 is ANQGSEA. Trimming took 7 bases from V and 6 from J; bases not matched to a gene: 6. The CDR3 sequence: CSAPDRGHGYTF. As DNA, the CDR3 is TGCAGCGCTCCGGACAGGGGCCATGGCTACACCTTC.

In this sample, this clonotype turned up a few times. The CDR3 reads CASSPSGLNSYNEQFF. In DNA form, the CDR3 reads TGTGCCAGCTCACCTTCCGGACTGAACTCCTACAATGAGCAGTTCTTC. The chain recombines TRBV18 with TRBJ2-1, with D tentatively TRBD2 (5 bases). V was pared by 3 bases and J by 0 bases, with 12 bases between. The germline CDR1 and CDR2 sequences are KGHSH and LQKENI. This CDR3 has 16 residues.

The rearrangement uses TRBV5-1 and TRBJ2-1; 8 nucleotides align to TRBD2. V dropped 6 bases and J dropped 3; count of bases not matched to a gene: 5. In germline, CDR1 is SGHRS, CDR2 YFSETQ. CDR3 length equals 14 residues. The CDR3 spells CASNKGTSYNEQFF. In nucleotides, the CDR3 is TGCGCCAGCAACAAGGGGACTAGCTACAATGAGCAGTTCTTC. The full variable domain, completed using reference TRBV5-1 and TRBJ2-1, is KAGVTQTPRYLIKTRGQQVTLSCSPISGHRSVSWYQQTPGQGLQFLFEYFSETQRNKGNFPGRFSGRQFSNSRSEMNVSTLELGDSALYLCASNKGTSYNEQFFGPGTRLTVL.

The genes are TRBV11-2 and TRBJ2-1, with D maybe TRBD2 (5 bases). Germline assignment: CDR1 SGHAT and CDR2 FQNNGV. The CDR3 totals 13 residues. V lost 3 bases and J 7 bases, leaving 10 bases between the germline ends. The CDR3 DNA reads as TGTGCCAGCAGCTTGTTGAGGGAGAATGAGCAGTTCTTC. Translating it yields CASSLLRENEQFF.

This clonotype has just one count. The chain carries TRBV7-8 and TRBJ1-1; 7 positions match TRBD1. In germline, CDR1 is SGHVS, CDR2 FQNEAQ. This CDR3 is 11 amino acids long. V gave up 5 bases and J gave up 12 bases; unmatched junction bases: 6. The DNA for the CDR3 is TGTGCCAGCAGCGTGGGACAGATAACTTTCTTT. Its translation: CASSVGQITFF.